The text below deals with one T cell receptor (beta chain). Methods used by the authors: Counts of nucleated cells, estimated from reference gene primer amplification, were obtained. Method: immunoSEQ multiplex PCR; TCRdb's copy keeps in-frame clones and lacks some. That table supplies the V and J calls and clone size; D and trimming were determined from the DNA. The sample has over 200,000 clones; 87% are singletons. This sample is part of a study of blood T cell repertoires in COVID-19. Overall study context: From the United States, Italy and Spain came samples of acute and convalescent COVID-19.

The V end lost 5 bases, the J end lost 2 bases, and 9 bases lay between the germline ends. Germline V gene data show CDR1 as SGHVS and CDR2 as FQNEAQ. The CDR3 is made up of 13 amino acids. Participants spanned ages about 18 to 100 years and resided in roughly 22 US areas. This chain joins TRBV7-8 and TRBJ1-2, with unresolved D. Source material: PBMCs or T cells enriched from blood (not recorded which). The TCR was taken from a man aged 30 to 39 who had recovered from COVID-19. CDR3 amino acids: CASSLSQNYGYTF. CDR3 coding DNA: TGTGCCAGCAGCCTTAGCCAGAACTATGGCTACACCTTC. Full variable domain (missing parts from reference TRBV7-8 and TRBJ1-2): GAGVSQSPRYKVAKRGQDVALRCDPISGHVSLFWYQQALGQGPEFLTYFQNEAQLDKSGLPSDRFFAERPEGSVSTLKIQRTQQEDSAVYLCASSLSQNYGYTFGSGTRLTVV.